This T cell receptor beta chain is drawn from a study of long-term antiretroviral therapy in people with HIV. Across the study: Earliest sampling preceded the 2015 immediate-ART recommendation by about a decade. General study results and limits: The clones with expansion before ART were dominant in the repertoire at all time points.

Of note for this clone: The antigen remains unidentified.

Participants who had HIV were, without exception, treated in the United States. Samples were assayed with immunoSEQ v3.0 at survey level. Sequencing targeted roughly 35,000-50,000 T-cell genomes per sample. The protocol was immunoSEQ multiplex PCR, while the TCRdb copy is restricted to in-frame clones and leaves out a portion. The data hold around 22,000 clones, with over 85% observed a single time. Germline CDR1 reads SEHNR; CDR2 reads FQNEAQ (reference sequence). Trimming removed 1 base from V and 7 bases from J, with 4 bases in between. This CDR3 is 11 amino acids long. This clonotype was sampled from a woman between 45 and 60 years old with HIV. The sequencing here drew on unsorted PBMCs, taken about 4.7 years after starting antiretroviral therapy. The rearrangement links TRBV7-9 to TRBJ1-1, with D unclear. The CDR3 DNA follows: TGTGCCAGCAGCTTAGGCGATGAAGCTTTCTTT. This encodes CASSLGDEAFF.